Shown below are 5 T cell receptor beta chains from a single sample sequenced in a study of blood T cell repertoires in COVID-19. TCRdb's copy holds only in-frame clones and misses some; the assay was immunoSEQ multiplex PCR. This table has fewer than 350,000 clones, approximately 86% appearing once. The specimen was peripheral blood. The receptors were sampled from a man younger than 35 with active or convalescent COVID-19.

This chain uses TRBV6-5 with TRBJ2-2; 9 bases match TRBD1. The ends lost 7 bases at V and 3 bases at J; junction bases unmatched: 3. The germline V gene has CDR1 MNHEY and CDR2 SVGAGI. The CDR3 has 14 residues. CDR3 in amino acids: CASTGQGYTGELFF. In nucleotides, the CDR3 is TGTGCCAGCACCGGACAGGGGTACACCGGGGAGCTGTTTTTT.

The chain employs TRBV2 and TRBJ2-5; 7 nucleotides align to TRBD2. Trimming removed 2 bases from V and 5 bases from J; junction bases left unmatched: 5. Germline CDR1 reads SNHLY; CDR2 reads FYNNEI. CDR3 length equals 14 residues. CDR3 sequence reads: CASSETLAEETQYF. For the CDR3, the DNA is TGTGCCAGCAGTGAAACCCTAGCGGAGGAGACCCAGTACTTC.

A few counts support this clone. The V gene is TRBV2, the J gene TRBJ2-7; the D gene is possibly TRBD2 (6 bases). CDR1 and CDR2 from the germline V gene are SNHLY and FYNNEI. Trimming cost V 6 bases and J 7 bases, with 16 bases left between them. The CDR3 has 13 amino acids. The CDR3 DNA reads as TGTGCCAGCAGCTCCCTGGGACTCCCAGAGCAGTACTTC. Translated: CASSSLGLPEQYF.

The chain couples TRBV19 to TRBJ2-7; 8 nucleotides match TRBD1. Germline trimming cut 9 bases from V and 2 bases from J; bases unmatched to any gene: 9. The V gene's germline CDR1 is LNHDA and CDR2 SQIVND (reference sequence). This CDR3 spans 14 amino acids. The CDR3 DNA follows: TGTGCCAGCAAAAAAAGACAGGGGCCCTACGAGCAGTACTTC. Encoded protein: CASKKRQGPYEQYF.

This clone was recorded many times. Other DNA sequences of this sample code for an identical CDR3. This chain connects TRBV4-3 to TRBJ2-3; D is perhaps TRBD2 (7 bases). This CDR3 is 15 amino acids long. Per the germline V gene, CDR1 is LGHNA and CDR2 is YSLEER. V was pared by 0 bases and J by 4 bases, with 11 bases between. The CDR3 spells CASSQDRGGADTQYF. The CDR3 DNA reads as TGCGCCAGCAGCCAAGATCGCGGGGGCGCAGATACGCAGTATTTT.